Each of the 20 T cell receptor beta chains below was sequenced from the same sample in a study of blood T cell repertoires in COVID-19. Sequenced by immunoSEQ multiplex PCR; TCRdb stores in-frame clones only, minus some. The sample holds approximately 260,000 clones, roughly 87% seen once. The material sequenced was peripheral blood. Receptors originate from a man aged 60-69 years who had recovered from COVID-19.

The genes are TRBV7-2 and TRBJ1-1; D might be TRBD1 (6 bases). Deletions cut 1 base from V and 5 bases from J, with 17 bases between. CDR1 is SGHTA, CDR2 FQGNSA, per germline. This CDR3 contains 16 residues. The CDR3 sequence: CASSLVGGGTSTEAFF. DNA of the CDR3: TGTGCCAGCAGCTTAGTAGGGGGAGGGACGTCGACTGAAGCTTTCTTT.

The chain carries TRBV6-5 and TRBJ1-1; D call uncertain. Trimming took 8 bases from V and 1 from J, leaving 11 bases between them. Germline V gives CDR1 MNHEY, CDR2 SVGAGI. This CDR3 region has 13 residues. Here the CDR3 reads CASGSRANTEAFF. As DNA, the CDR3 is TGTGCCAGCGGGAGTAGGGCGAACACTGAAGCTTTCTTT.

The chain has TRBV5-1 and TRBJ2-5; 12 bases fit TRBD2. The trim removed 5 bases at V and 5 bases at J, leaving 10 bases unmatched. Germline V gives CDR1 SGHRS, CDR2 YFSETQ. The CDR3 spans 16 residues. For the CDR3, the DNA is TGCGCCAGCAGTGGACTAGCGGGGCCTCCGGGGGAGACCCAGTACTTC. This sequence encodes CASSGLAGPPGETQYF.

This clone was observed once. The chain's CDR3 is CASSDGGLGTDTQYF. CDR3 bases: TGTGCCAGCAGTGATGGGGGACTAGGCACAGATACGCAGTATTTT. The chain recombines TRBV6-1 with TRBJ2-3, with TRBD2 matching 8 bases. After removal of 3 bases from V and 1 base from J, the junction contained 3 bases not matched to a gene. From germline, CDR1 is MNHNS and CDR2 SASEGT. The CDR3 is made up of 15 amino acids.

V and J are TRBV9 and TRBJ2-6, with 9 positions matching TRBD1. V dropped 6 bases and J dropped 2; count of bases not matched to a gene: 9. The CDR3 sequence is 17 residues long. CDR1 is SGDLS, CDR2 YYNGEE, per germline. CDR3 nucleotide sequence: TGTGCCAGCACCACAAACAGGGGGCGGGCTGGGGCCAACGTCCTGACTTTC. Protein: CASTTNRGRAGANVLTF.

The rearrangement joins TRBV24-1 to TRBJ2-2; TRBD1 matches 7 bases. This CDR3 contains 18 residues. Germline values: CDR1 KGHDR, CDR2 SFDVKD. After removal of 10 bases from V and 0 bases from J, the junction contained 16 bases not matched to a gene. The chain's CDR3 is CATCGDSKAATNTGELFF. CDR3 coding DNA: TGTGCCACTTGTGGGGACAGCAAGGCGGCAACGAACACCGGGGAGCTGTTTTTT.

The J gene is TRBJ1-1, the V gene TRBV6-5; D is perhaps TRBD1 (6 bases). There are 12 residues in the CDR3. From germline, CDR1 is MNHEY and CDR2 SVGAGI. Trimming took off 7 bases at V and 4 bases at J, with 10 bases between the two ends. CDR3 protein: CASNRGATEAFF. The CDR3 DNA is TGTGCCAGCAACCGGGGGGCCACTGAAGCTTTCTTT.

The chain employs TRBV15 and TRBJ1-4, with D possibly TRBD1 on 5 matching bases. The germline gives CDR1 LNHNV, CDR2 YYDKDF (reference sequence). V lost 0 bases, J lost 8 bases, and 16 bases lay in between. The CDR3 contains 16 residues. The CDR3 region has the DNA TGTGCCACCAGCAGAGATGGAGGGGCGCGAGTGGAAAAACTGTTTTTT. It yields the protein CATSRDGGARVEKLFF.

The CDR3 here is CASSQEVGGESMDTQYF. The CDR3 coding sequence is TGCGCCAGCAGCCAAGAGGTCGGGGGGGAATCCATGGATACGCAGTATTTT. The V gene is TRBV4-1, the J gene TRBJ2-3; 8 nucleotides match TRBD2. This CDR3 has 17 amino acids. J was trimmed by 6 bases and V by 0 bases; bases with no gene match: 11. Germline V gene lookup returns CDR1 MGHRA and CDR2 YSYEKL.

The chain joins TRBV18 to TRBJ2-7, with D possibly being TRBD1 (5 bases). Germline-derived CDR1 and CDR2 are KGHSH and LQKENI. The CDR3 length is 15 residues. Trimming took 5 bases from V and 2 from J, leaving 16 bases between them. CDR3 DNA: TGTGCCAGCTCATCACTGAGACAGCCCACCTACGAGCAGTACTTC. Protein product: CASSSLRQPTYEQYF.

The CDR3 spells CASSKPGLETNEQFF. The CDR3 coding sequence is TGTGCCAGCAGCAAACCGGGACTGGAGACCAATGAGCAGTTCTTC. The chain employs TRBV9 and TRBJ2-1, with D possibly TRBD2 on 6 matching bases. CDR3 size: 15 residues. Trimming removed 4 bases from V and 6 bases from J, with 17 bases in between. Germline V lookup: CDR1 SGDLS, CDR2 YYNGEE.

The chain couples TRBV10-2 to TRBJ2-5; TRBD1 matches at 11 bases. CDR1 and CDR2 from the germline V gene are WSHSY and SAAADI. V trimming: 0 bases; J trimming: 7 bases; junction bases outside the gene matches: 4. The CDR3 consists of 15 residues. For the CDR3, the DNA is TGCGCCAGCAGTGAGTCGGACAGGGGGCGAGGGACCCAGTACTTC. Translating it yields CASSESDRGRGTQYF.

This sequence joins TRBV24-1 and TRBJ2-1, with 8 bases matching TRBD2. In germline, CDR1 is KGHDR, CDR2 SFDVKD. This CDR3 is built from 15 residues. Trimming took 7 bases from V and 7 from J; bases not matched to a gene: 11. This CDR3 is CATRGTSGVPNEQFF. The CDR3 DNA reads TGTGCCACCAGGGGTACTAGCGGAGTTCCGAATGAGCAGTTCTTC.

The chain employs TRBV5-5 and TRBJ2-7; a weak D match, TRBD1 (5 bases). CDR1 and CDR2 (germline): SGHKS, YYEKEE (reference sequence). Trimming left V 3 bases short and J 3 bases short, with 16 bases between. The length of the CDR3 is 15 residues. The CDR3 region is CASSSLDSSNYEQYV. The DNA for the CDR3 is TGTGCCAGCAGCTCCCTCGACAGTTCTAACTACGAGCAGTACGTC.

The CDR3 reads CASSQENRPASGGTKNIQYF. The CDR3 coding sequence is TGCGCCAGCAGCCAAGAAAACCGCCCCGCTAGCGGGGGGACCAAAAACATTCAGTACTTC. The chain has TRBV4-1 and TRBJ2-4; the match to TRBD2 covers 11 bases. This CDR3 has 20 amino acids. From germline, CDR1 is MGHRA and CDR2 YSYEKL. V trimming: 0 bases; J trimming: 2 bases; junction bases outside the gene matches: 12.

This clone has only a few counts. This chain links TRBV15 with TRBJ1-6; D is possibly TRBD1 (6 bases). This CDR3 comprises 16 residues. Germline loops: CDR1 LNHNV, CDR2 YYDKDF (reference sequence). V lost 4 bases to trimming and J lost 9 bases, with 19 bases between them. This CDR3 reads CATSTTPPRGGSPLHF. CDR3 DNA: TGTGCCACCAGCACAACGCCGCCCAGGGGTGGTTCACCCCTCCACTTT.

CDR3 loop: CASSEALGDIYEQYF. As DNA, the CDR3 is TGTGCCAGCAGTGAAGCGCTCGGGGACATCTACGAGCAGTACTTC. The genes are TRBV2 and TRBJ2-7, with a weak D call TRBD1 (6 bases). CDR3 size: 15 residues. Per the germline V gene, CDR1 is SNHLY and CDR2 is FYNNEI. The V and J ends lost 0 bases and 3 bases respectively, with 12 bases between them.

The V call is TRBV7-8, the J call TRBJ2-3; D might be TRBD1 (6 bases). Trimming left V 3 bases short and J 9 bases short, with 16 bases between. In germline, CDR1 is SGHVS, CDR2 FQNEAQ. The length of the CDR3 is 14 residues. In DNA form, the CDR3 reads TGTGCCAGCAGCTTTACCGGGACATCTCAAACGCAGTATTTT. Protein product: CASSFTGTSQTQYF.

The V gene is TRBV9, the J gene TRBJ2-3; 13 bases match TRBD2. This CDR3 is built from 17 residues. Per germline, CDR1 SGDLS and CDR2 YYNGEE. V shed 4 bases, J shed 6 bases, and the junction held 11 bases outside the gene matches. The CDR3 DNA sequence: TGTGCCAGCAGCATCGGACCGGGACTAGCGGGGCTTGATACGCAGTATTTT. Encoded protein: CASSIGPGLAGLDTQYF.

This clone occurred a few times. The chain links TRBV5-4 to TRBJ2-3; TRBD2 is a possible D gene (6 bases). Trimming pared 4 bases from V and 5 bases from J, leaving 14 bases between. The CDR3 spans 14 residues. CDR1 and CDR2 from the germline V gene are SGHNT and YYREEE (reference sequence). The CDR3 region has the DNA TGTGCCAGCAGCCGGGACTCTTGGGAAGATACGCAGTATTTT. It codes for CASSRDSWEDTQYF. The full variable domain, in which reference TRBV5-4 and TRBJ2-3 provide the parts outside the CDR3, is ETGVTQSPTHLIKTRGQQVTLRCSSQSGHNTVSWYQQALGQGPQFIFQYYREEENGRGNFPPRFSGLQFPNYSSELNVNALELDDSALYLCASSRDSWEDTQYFGPGTRLTVL.